One sample yielded the 25 T cell receptor beta chains listed below, sequenced in a study of PD-L1 blockade in urothelial cancer. Here immunoSEQ multiplex PCR was the method, and the copy in TCRdb shows in-frame clones only, minus some. This table holds approximately 90,000 clones, over 65% found once. Noted time point: pretreatment peripheral blood. Sequenced material: PBMCs, taken around atezolizumab (anti-PD-L1) treatment. These receptors came from a man between 60 and 75 years old with urothelial cancer.

This clone has more than one count but fewer than ten. V usage is TRBV4-1 and J usage is TRBJ2-7, with 9 bases fitting TRBD2. There are 15 residues in the CDR3. The J segment lost 2 bases and the V segment lost 1 base, leaving 3 bases of the junction unmatched. The V gene's germline CDR1 is MGHRA and CDR2 YSYEKL. The CDR3 loop reads CASSQVAGVPYEQYF. The CDR3 DNA is TGCGCCAGCAGCCAAGTAGCGGGAGTACCCTACGAGCAGTACTTC.

The chain recombines TRBV7-2 with TRBJ2-7; a possible D gene is TRBD2 (6 bases). CDR1 SGHTA and CDR2 FQGNSA come from the germline V gene. Trimming pared 4 bases from V and 4 bases from J, leaving 14 bases between. The CDR3 extends over 14 amino acids. DNA for the CDR3: TGTGCCAGCAGCTGGGCGGGGAAACAATACGAGCAGTACTTC. Its protein product is CASSWAGKQYEQYF.

The CDR3 nucleotides read TGCGCCAGCAGCCACACCGTAAGTCAGCCCCAGCATTTT. Translated: CASSHTVSQPQHF. The chain recombines TRBV5-1 with TRBJ1-5; D not resolved. Germline V gives CDR1 SGHRS, CDR2 YFSETQ. This CDR3 is built from 13 residues. V was trimmed by 4 bases and J by 6 bases, leaving 11 bases between them.

V is TRBV7-6 and J is TRBJ2-7; tentatively, D is TRBD1 (6 bases). CDR3 length: 14 amino acids. V lost 5 bases and J 4 bases, leaving 15 bases between the germline ends. CDR1 SGHVS and CDR2 FNYEAQ come from the germline V gene. The CDR3 bases are TGTGCCAGCAGCCACCCGACAGGATCTTACGAGCAGTACTTC. It yields the protein CASSHPTGSYEQYF.

The V and J genes are TRBV5-1 and TRBJ2-2; the D gene is possibly TRBD1 (6 bases). CDR1 is SGHRS, CDR2 YFSETQ, per germline. The CDR3 spans 14 residues. The V and J ends lost 4 bases and 3 bases respectively, with 10 bases between them. DNA of the CDR3: TGCGCCAGCAGCCAACAGGGAGACACCGGGGAGCTGTTTTTT. Protein sequence: CASSQQGDTGELFF. The full variable domain, its missing parts supplied by reference TRBV5-1 and TRBJ2-2, is KAGVTQTPRYLIKTRGQQVTLSCSPISGHRSVSWYQQTPGQGLQFLFEYFSETQRNKGNFPGRFSGRQFSNSRSEMNVSTLELGDSALYLCASSQQGDTGELFFGEGSRLTVL.

The rearrangement joins TRBV19 to TRBJ2-5; 11 nucleotides align to TRBD1. In germline, CDR1 is LNHDA, CDR2 SQIVND (reference sequence). After removal of 3 bases from V and 6 bases from J, the junction contained 6 bases not matched to a gene. CDR3 length: 15 residues. The CDR3 DNA follows: TGTGCCAGTAGTATCGGGGACAGGGGGACACAGACCCAGTACTTC. Translating it yields CASSIGDRGTQTQYF.

This clone was observed a handful of times. The CDR3 nucleotides are TGTGCCAGCTCATCAGACAGCATGCGCACCGGGGAGCTGTTTTTT. This sequence encodes CASSSDSMRTGELFF. The chain uses TRBV18 and TRBJ2-2, with D possibly TRBD1 on 5 matching bases. Germline V lookup: CDR1 KGHSH, CDR2 LQKENI. The CDR3 is 15 amino acids. The V end lost 5 bases, the J end lost 4 bases, and 14 bases lay between the germline ends.

The rearrangement uses TRBV30 and TRBJ1-5, with TRBD1 as a possible D gene (5 bases). CDR1 is GTSNPN, CDR2 SVGIG, per germline (reference sequence). This CDR3 has 15 residues. Trimming cost V 1 base and J 0 bases, with 10 bases left between them. The DNA for the CDR3 is TGTGCCTGGAGTGGGGGCCTCGTTAGCAATCAGCCCCAGCATTTT. Residues: CAWSGGLVSNQPQHF. The whole variable domain, filled in from reference TRBV30 and TRBJ1-5, reads SQTIHQWPATLVQPVGSPLSLECTVEGTSNPNLYWYRQAAGRGLQLLFYSVGIGQISSEVPQNLSASRPQDRQFILSSKKLLLSDSGFYLCAWSGGLVSNQPQHFGDGTRLSIL.

This clone has more than one count but fewer than ten. V usage is TRBV5-4 and J usage is TRBJ1-3; 7 bases map to TRBD1. CDR3 length equals 17 residues. The J segment lost 1 base and the V segment lost 0 bases, leaving 7 bases of the junction unmatched. CDR1 SGHNT and CDR2 YYREEE come from the germline V gene (reference sequence). The CDR3 nucleotides are TGTGCCAGCAGCTTGGGGGCAGGGGGTGTATCTGGAAACACCATATATTTT. Amino acid sequence: CASSLGAGGVSGNTIYF.

V usage is TRBV15 and J usage is TRBJ2-7, with TRBD1 identical over 8 bases. J was trimmed by 2 bases and V by 4 bases; bases with no gene match: 7. This CDR3 is 15 amino acids long. Germline assignment: CDR1 LNHNV and CDR2 YYDKDF (reference sequence). In nucleotides, the CDR3 is TGTGCCACCAGCACCCAAGGGACAGGACCCTACGAGCAGTACTTC. Amino acids: CATSTQGTGPYEQYF.

V usage is TRBV4-2 and J usage is TRBJ2-7, with TRBD1 identical over 8 bases. The junction had 3 bases not matched to a gene; V was cut back by 0 bases and J by 2 bases. Germline V gene sequence: CDR1 LGHNA, CDR2 YNFKEQ. The CDR3 consists of 15 residues. For the CDR3, the DNA is TGTGCCAGCAGCCAAGAGGGACAGGTGGCCTACGAGCAGTACTTC. It translates to CASSQEGQVAYEQYF.

This clone was observed once. The chain joins TRBV29-1 to TRBJ1-2; D remains ambiguous. Germline lookup yields CDR1 SQVTM and CDR2 ANQGSEA. V lost 3 bases, J lost 6 bases, and 17 bases lay in between. The length of the CDR3 is 14 residues. CDR3 DNA: TGCAGCGTTGAGAAGGCCACCCTACTAAATGGCTACACCTTC. It yields the protein CSVEKATLLNGYTF.

The chain links TRBV30 to TRBJ1-3, with D maybe TRBD1 (5 bases). The germline V and J ends were trimmed by 2 bases and 0 bases, with 14 bases remaining between them. The CDR3 extends over 16 amino acids. Germline V lookup: CDR1 GTSNPN, CDR2 SVGIG (reference sequence). The CDR3 region has the DNA TGTGCCTGGAGTTCAGAGGGGACTCACTCTGGAAACACCATATATTTT. Amino acid sequence: CAWSSEGTHSGNTIYF.

This clone was counted between two and nine times. The CDR3 region has the DNA TGTGCCAGCAGCCCCCCACGTGAAGTACAGGCCGGTTACTTC. This encodes CASSPPREVQAGYF. The chain is built from TRBV7-9 and TRBJ2-7, with a tentative D call TRBD1 (5 bases). The CDR3 extends over 14 amino acids. V lost 5 bases, J lost 13 bases, and 24 bases lay in between. Per germline, CDR1 SEHNR and CDR2 FQNEAQ (reference sequence).

The chain carries TRBV2 and TRBJ1-1; tentatively, D is TRBD1 (5 bases). This CDR3 is built from 15 residues. Germline V gene sequence: CDR1 SNHLY, CDR2 FYNNEI. V lost 7 bases and J lost 2, with 17 bases in between. The CDR3 protein is CASKYSRTSNTEAFF. DNA of the CDR3: TGTGCCAGCAAATATAGCAGGACAAGCAACACTGAAGCTTTCTTT.

The chain links TRBV19 to TRBJ2-6; D uncertain. The CDR3 loop spans 14 amino acids. Germline CDR1 is LNHDA and CDR2 is SQIVND (reference sequence). Between the trimmed V and J ends, which lost 7 bases and 4 bases, there was a span of 11 bases. DNA for the CDR3: TGTGCCAGTACTCGGGTGGTCGGGGCCAACGTCCTGACTTTC. Protein sequence: CASTRVVGANVLTF.

The rearrangement uses TRBV2 and TRBJ2-3, with 7 bases that match TRBD2. This CDR3 comprises 14 residues. Germline assignment: CDR1 SNHLY and CDR2 FYNNEI. V lost 8 bases and J lost 5; bases outside the gene matches: 10. The CDR3 coding sequence is TGTGCCAGCGGGGAGGAGGGGAGGGTAGATACGCAGTATTTT. Translated: CASGEEGRVDTQYF.

The genes are TRBV27 and TRBJ2-7, with D possibly being TRBD1 (5 bases). Looked up from germline, CDR1 is MNHEY and CDR2 is SMNVEV (reference sequence). CDR3 size: 16 residues. V was cut by 0 bases and J by 5 bases, with 17 bases left in between. CDR3 amino acids: CASSLSPPAGYDEQYF. In DNA, the CDR3 is TGTGCCAGCAGTTTATCCCCCCCGGCAGGGTATGACGAGCAGTACTTC.

This clone was seen just once. J is TRBJ2-3 and V is TRBV5-1; D may be TRBD2 (5 bases). Per germline, CDR1 SGHRS and CDR2 YFSETQ. The germline V and J ends were trimmed by 0 bases and 0 bases, with 11 bases remaining between them. CDR3 length: 16 residues. CDR3 nucleotide sequence: TGCGCCAGCAGCTTGGGGGCCGAGGGAAGCACAGATACGCAGTATTTT. Amino acid sequence: CASSLGAEGSTDTQYF.

The V and J genes are TRBV10-3 and TRBJ2-3, with 16 positions matching TRBD2. The CDR3 has 18 amino acids. Per the germline V gene, CDR1 is ENHRY and CDR2 is SYGVKD. J was trimmed by 5 bases and V by 0 bases; bases with no gene match: 5. CDR3 DNA: TGTGCCATCAGTGAGTCGGGACTAGCGGGGGGGCCGCAAGATACGCAGTATTTT. The encoded protein is CAISESGLAGGPQDTQYF.

The chain uses TRBV6-5 and TRBJ2-3; D possibly corresponds to TRBD2 (5 bases). This CDR3 has 16 residues. Trimming stripped 2 bases from V and 6 bases from J, with 18 bases between. The V gene's germline CDR1 is MNHEY and CDR2 SVGAGI. The CDR3 sequence: CASSYSPAGGFDTQYF. DNA of the CDR3: TGTGCCAGCAGTTACAGCCCCGCCGGAGGTTTCGATACGCAGTATTTT.

This clone was detected only once. V usage is TRBV9 and J usage is TRBJ2-5; D remains unclear. The CDR3 length is 16 residues. Germline lookup yields CDR1 SGDLS and CDR2 YYNGEE. Between the trimmed V and J ends, which lost 0 bases and 2 bases, there was a span of 14 bases. CDR3 sequence reads: CASSVGVRDKQETQYF. The CDR3 DNA follows: TGTGCCAGCAGCGTAGGAGTCAGAGACAAACAAGAGACCCAGTACTTC.

V is TRBV7-3 and J is TRBJ2-7; 7 bases align to TRBD1. The CDR3 consists of 14 residues. With 5 bases clipped from V and 2 bases from J, the junction kept 6 bases outside the gene matches. From germline, CDR1 is SGHTA and CDR2 FQGTGA. CDR3 coding DNA: TGTGCCAGCAGCACGGACAGGATAACCTACGAGCAGTACTTC. This translates into CASSTDRITYEQYF.

The chain recombines TRBV6-5 with TRBJ2-7; weak D call: TRBD2 (5 bases). Germline CDR1 MNHEY, CDR2 SVGAGI. Trimming took off 6 bases at V and 3 bases at J, with 9 bases between the two ends. The CDR3 loop spans 12 amino acids. The CDR3 region has the DNA TGTGCCAGCAGACAGAGCGGCTACGAGCAGTACTTC. Amino acids: CASRQSGYEQYF.

This clone was seen only a few times. This sequence joins TRBV7-9 and TRBJ2-5; D may be TRBD1 (6 bases). The CDR3 length is 14 residues. Germline V lookup: CDR1 SEHNR, CDR2 FQNEAQ (reference sequence). Trimming stripped 5 bases from V and 1 base from J, with 11 bases between. CDR3 nucleotide sequence: TGTGCCAGCAGCAACAGGGTGGCCCAAGAGACCCAGTACTTC. This encodes CASSNRVAQETQYF.